Below, 32 T cell receptor beta chains from the same sample are listed, as sequenced in a study of OX40 agonist ivuxolimab in advanced cancers. Clones were sequenced by immunoSEQ multiplex PCR, and TCRdb holds only the in-frame ones, with some missing. The sample lists around 67,000 clones, about 85% occurring once. The sequences come from CD4+ or CD8+ T cells sorted from blood, collected in a trial of the OX40 agonist ivuxolimab. These receptors originate from an adult with an advanced solid tumor such as melanoma, head and neck, liver or kidney cancer.

The chain combines TRBV4-1 with TRBJ2-7; D unresolved. This CDR3 has 17 amino acids. With 4 bases removed from V and 3 bases from J, the gap between germline ends came to 22 bases. In germline, CDR1 is MGHRA, CDR2 YSYEKL. In DNA, the CDR3 is TGCGCCAGCAGCCGCGGTGGTGGAAAAGGGTTTCTCTACGAGCAGTACTTC. Its translation: CASSRGGGKGFLYEQYF.

This chain connects TRBV5-1 to TRBJ2-5, with D possibly being TRBD1 (5 bases). Germline CDR1 SGHRS, CDR2 YFSETQ. V was pared by 7 bases and J by 2 bases, with 9 bases between. This CDR3 spans 12 amino acids. CDR3 residues: CASGQGQETQYF. In DNA, the CDR3 is TGCGCCAGCGGGCAGGGTCAAGAGACCCAGTACTTC.

The chain links TRBV29-1 to TRBJ2-5; TRBD1 agrees at 7 bases. The germline gives CDR1 SQVTM, CDR2 ANQGSEA. J gave up 1 base and V 4 bases, and 3 bases lay outside the gene matches. The CDR3 length is 13 residues. As DNA, the CDR3 is TGCAGCGTTGCGGGACAGCTCCAAGAGACCCAGTACTTC. Translating gives CSVAGQLQETQYF.

The rearrangement joins TRBV9 to TRBJ2-1, with 11 bases matching TRBD2. The CDR3 consists of 16 residues. With V trimmed by 0 bases and J by 5 bases, 4 bases remained unmatched. Looked up from germline, CDR1 is SGDLS and CDR2 is YYNGEE. The CDR3 loop reads CASSVVGTSGNNEQFF. The CDR3 DNA sequence: TGTGCCAGCAGCGTAGTGGGGACTAGCGGTAACAATGAGCAGTTCTTC.

The V and J genes are TRBV6-6 and TRBJ2-5; 7 bases are a match to TRBD1. V was pared by 10 bases and J by 5 bases, with 10 bases of the junction left unmatched. Germline V lookup: CDR1 MNHNY, CDR2 SVGAGI (reference sequence). This CDR3 contains 13 residues. CDR3 coding DNA: TGTGCCATCACACAGGGGCAGGAGGAGACCCAGTACTTC. Protein: CAITQGQEETQYF.

This rearrangement joins TRBV6-6 to TRBJ2-7; 9 positions match TRBD1. The length of the CDR3 is 14 residues. CDR1 is MNHNY, CDR2 SVGAGI, per germline (reference sequence). After removal of 4 bases from V and 3 bases from J, the junction contained 4 bases not matched to a gene. The CDR3: CASSLTGGNYEQYF. As DNA, the CDR3 is TGTGCCAGCAGTTTGACAGGGGGAAACTACGAGCAGTACTTC.

V and J are TRBV13 and TRBJ1-3; D not certain. Germline CDR1 reads PRHDT; CDR2 reads FYEKMQ (reference sequence). This CDR3 region has 12 residues. The ends were cut back, 5 bases at V and 4 bases at J, with 6 bases in the middle. The CDR3 here is CASSQSGNTIYF. DNA of the CDR3: TGTGCCAGCAGCCAAAGCGGAAACACCATATATTTT.

The rearrangement uses TRBV6-6 and TRBJ1-1; 7 bases map to TRBD1. The V and J ends lost 4 bases and 1 base, in that order; junction bases with no gene match: 3. From germline, CDR1 is MNHNY and CDR2 SVGAGI (reference sequence). CDR3 length: 14 residues. CDR3 coding DNA: TGTGCCAGCAGTTCGACAGGGACGAACACTGAAGCTTTCTTT. Translated, it gives CASSSTGTNTEAFF.

The J gene is TRBJ2-2, the V gene TRBV4-2; 8 nucleotides agree with TRBD1. The CDR3 has 14 residues. J was trimmed by 2 bases and V by 5 bases; bases with no gene match: 1. Germline V gene lookup returns CDR1 LGHNA and CDR2 YNFKEQ. The CDR3 bases are TGTGCCAGCAGCGGGACAGGCAACACCGGGGAGCTGTTTTTT. Translated, it gives CASSGTGNTGELFF.

This CDR3 reads CASSFGRPNGVNTEAFF. CDR3 sequence (DNA): TGCGCCAGCAGCTTTGGACGGCCTAATGGGGTGAACACTGAAGCTTTCTTT. The chain is built from TRBV5-1 and TRBJ1-1; no clear D gene. The CDR3 covers 17 residues. CDR1 SGHRS and CDR2 YFSETQ come from the germline V gene. The V end was cut by 2 bases, the J end by 0 bases, with 17 bases between.

The rearrangement links TRBV7-2 to TRBJ2-1, with D perhaps matching TRBD2 (6 bases). CDR1 is SGHTA, CDR2 FQGNSA, per germline. CDR3 length equals 14 residues. V was shortened by 5 bases and J by 0 bases, with 8 bases between the two germline ends. CDR3 loop: CASSLGGSYNEQFF. CDR3 sequence (DNA): TGTGCCAGCAGCCTGGGGGGCTCCTACAATGAGCAGTTCTTC.

A few counts support this clone. The gene calls are TRBV20-1 and TRBJ2-7; no clear D gene. Trimming removed 3 bases at V and 3 bases at J, with 6 bases between. The germline gives CDR1 DFQATT, CDR2 SNEGSKA (reference sequence). The CDR3 extends over 11 amino acids. In nucleotides, the CDR3 is TGCAGTGCTAGGAAAGTCTACGAGCAGTACTTC. Protein sequence: CSARKVYEQYF.

The chain employs TRBV9 and TRBJ2-7; D not certain. The CDR3 runs 14 residues. The V end lost 2 bases, the J end lost 4 bases, and 13 bases lay between the germline ends. Germline V CDR1 and CDR2: SGDLS, YYNGEE. For the CDR3, the DNA is TGTGCCAGCAGCGTTGGGCCCGCCGGGTACGAGCAGTACTTC. Translating it yields CASSVGPAGYEQYF.

The rearrangement uses TRBV7-2 and TRBJ1-5; D is perhaps TRBD1 (6 bases). The CDR3 runs to 15 residues. V lost 1 base and J 3 bases, leaving 10 bases between the germline ends. Looked up from germline, CDR1 is SGHTA and CDR2 is FQGNSA. CDR3 DNA sequence: TGTGCCAGCAGCTTAGTCGGACAGAACAATCAGCCCCAGCATTTT. Translated: CASSLVGQNNQPQHF. The variable domain in full, completed from reference TRBV7-2 and TRBJ1-5, reads GAGVSQSPSNKVTEKGKDVELRCDPISGHTALYWYRQSLGQGLEFLIYFQGNSAPDKSGLPSDRFSAERTGGSVSTLTIQRTQQEDSAVYLCASSLVGQNNQPQHFGDGTRLSIL.

The chain joins TRBV5-1 to TRBJ1-5, with 7 bases matching TRBD1. There are 15 residues in the CDR3. Trimming cost V 4 bases and J 7 bases; bases outside gene matches: 11. From germline, CDR1 is SGHRS and CDR2 YFSETQ. CDR3 amino acids: CASSIAGGLGQPQHF. The DNA of the CDR3 is TGCGCCAGCAGCATCGCAGGGGGTTTAGGGCAGCCCCAGCATTTT.

V usage is TRBV5-1 and J usage is TRBJ2-3, with a weak D call TRBD2 (5 bases). CDR3 length equals 13 residues. With 3 bases removed from V and 4 bases from J, the gap between germline ends came to 9 bases. The germline CDR1 and CDR2 sequences are SGHRS and YFSETQ. The CDR3 loop is CASSSGVADTQYF. CDR3 nucleotides: TGCGCCAGCAGCTCCGGGGTTGCAGATACGCAGTATTTT.

The chain employs TRBV7-8 and TRBJ1-5, with D unclear. From germline, CDR1 is SGHVS and CDR2 FQNEAQ. The germline V and J ends were trimmed by 1 base and 2 bases, with 9 bases remaining between them. The CDR3 extends over 15 amino acids. Here the CDR3 DNA reads TGTGCCAGCAGCTTAGAACAGTCGGGCAATCAGCCCCAGCATTTT. The encoded protein is CASSLEQSGNQPQHF.

V gene TRBV2 combines with J gene TRBJ2-2, with D uncertain. The CDR3 sequence is 12 residues long. The V end was cut by 4 bases, the J end by 3 bases, with 3 bases between. Germline V gives CDR1 SNHLY, CDR2 FYNNEI. CDR3 in DNA: TGTGCCAGCAGTGTGTACACCGGGGAGCTGTTTTTT. Its translation: CASSVYTGELFF.

The gene calls are TRBV5-1 and TRBJ2-7, with 8 positions matching TRBD1. The germline gives CDR1 SGHRS, CDR2 YFSETQ. The CDR3 consists of 12 residues. J lost 6 bases, V lost 4 bases, and 3 bases had no gene match. DNA for the CDR3: TGCGCCAGCAGCCGGACAGGGCCCGAGCAGTACTTC. It yields the protein CASSRTGPEQYF. The full variable domain, its missing parts supplied by reference TRBV5-1 and TRBJ2-7, is KAGVTQTPRYLIKTRGQQVTLSCSPISGHRSVSWYQQTPGQGLQFLFEYFSETQRNKGNFPGRFSGRQFSNSRSEMNVSTLELGDSALYLCASSRTGPEQYFGPGTRLTVT.

V gene TRBV7-2 combines with J gene TRBJ2-7, with a possible D match to TRBD1 (6 bases). CDR3 length: 14 residues. The germline V and J ends were trimmed by 1 base and 3 bases, with 10 bases remaining between them. CDR1 and CDR2 (germline): SGHTA, FQGNSA. The CDR3 DNA reads TGTGCCAGCAGCTTAGGGCAGGGGAACTACGAGCAGTACTTC. It encodes CASSLGQGNYEQYF.

The V call is TRBV7-9, the J call TRBJ2-1; tentatively, D is TRBD2 (5 bases). V was cut by 6 bases and J by 2 bases, with 11 bases left in between. This CDR3 region has 14 residues. CDR1 and CDR2 (germline): SEHNR, FQNEAQ (reference sequence). The CDR3 DNA sequence: TGTGCCAGCAGATTAAGTAGCGCCTACAATGAGCAGTTCTTC. This encodes CASRLSSAYNEQFF.

The chain carries TRBV29-1 and TRBJ1-1; D gene uncertain. The V gene lost 1 base and the J gene lost 6 bases, with 12 bases spanning the gap. CDR3 length: 13 amino acids. Germline assignment: CDR1 SQVTM and CDR2 ANQGSEA. As DNA, the CDR3 is TGCAGCGTTGAAGTTCTGATACGGGCTGAAGCTTTCTTT. Encoded protein: CSVEVLIRAEAFF.

The gene calls are TRBV6-5 and TRBJ1-4; possibly TRBD1 for D (5 bases). The CDR3 spans 14 residues. Deletions cut 9 bases from V and 8 bases from J, with 19 bases between. Per germline, CDR1 MNHEY and CDR2 SVGAGI. CDR3 sequence: CASRLGRVGEKLFF. CDR3 nucleotide sequence: TGTGCCAGTCGACTGGGCAGGGTTGGAGAAAAACTGTTTTTT.

This clone was counted only a few times. This rearrangement joins TRBV11-2 to TRBJ2-7, with a possible D match to TRBD2 (6 bases). V lost 11 bases to trimming and J lost 6 bases, with 14 bases between them. This CDR3 is built from 11 residues. Germline assignment: CDR1 SGHAT and CDR2 FQNNGV. The CDR3 reads CASGVGGEQYF. Here the CDR3 DNA reads TGTGCCTCGGGAGTTGGGGGCGAGCAGTACTTC.

The chain couples TRBV7-9 to TRBJ2-3; 9 nucleotides agree with TRBD2. Trimming took 3 bases from V and 6 from J; bases not matched to a gene: 10. The germline V gene has CDR1 SEHNR and CDR2 FQNEAQ (reference sequence). CDR3 length: 16 residues. The CDR3 loop is CASSFGRLAEADTQYF. The DNA of the CDR3 is TGTGCCAGCAGCTTCGGGAGACTAGCGGAGGCGGATACGCAGTATTTT.

This chain uses TRBV4-1 with TRBJ2-1, with 9 bases that match TRBD2. The CDR3 consists of 15 residues. Germline CDR1 and CDR2: MGHRA and YSYEKL. The V and J ends lost 6 bases and 7 bases, in that order; junction bases with no gene match: 10. The CDR3 here is CASSPTSGPKNEQFF. DNA for the CDR3: TGCGCCAGCAGTCCCACTAGCGGGCCCAAAAATGAGCAGTTCTTC.

The chain recombines TRBV7-8 with TRBJ1-5, with a weak D call TRBD1 (5 bases). CDR3 size: 16 residues. Germline CDR1 SGHVS, CDR2 FQNEAQ. Trimming took off 7 bases at V and 7 bases at J, with 23 bases between the two ends. The CDR3 is CASTLAGTRGGQPQHF. Here the CDR3 DNA reads TGTGCCAGCACCTTGGCGGGGACCCGGGGAGGGCAGCCCCAGCATTTT.

This chain uses TRBV15 with TRBJ1-2; possible D gene TRBD1, 6 bases. V lost 7 bases to trimming and J lost 5 bases, with 17 bases between them. CDR3 size: 14 residues. Germline assignment: CDR1 LNHNV and CDR2 YYDKDF (reference sequence). CDR3 bases: TGTGCCACCACCCCCGGACGACAGGTATATGGCTACACCTTC. Its protein is CATTPGRQVYGYTF.

The rearrangement uses TRBV5-5 and TRBJ1-4; D is possibly TRBD1 (5 bases). The CDR3 contains 16 residues. Deletions cut 0 bases from V and 6 bases from J, with 15 bases between. Germline V gene sequence: CDR1 SGHKS, CDR2 YYEKEE (reference sequence). The CDR3 sequence: CASSLGQGGRYEKLFF. DNA of the CDR3: TGTGCCAGCAGCTTGGGGCAGGGTGGTCGATATGAAAAACTGTTTTTT.

V usage is TRBV11-3 and J usage is TRBJ2-1, with 11 bases identical to TRBD1. The germline gives CDR1 SGHNT, CDR2 YENEEA. V shed 5 bases, J shed 7 bases, and the junction held 7 bases outside the gene matches. The CDR3 totals 15 residues. The CDR3 loop reads CASSPQGQGGNEQFF. CDR3 DNA sequence: TGTGCCAGCAGCCCCCAGGGACAGGGGGGGAATGAGCAGTTCTTC.

The chain employs TRBV5-1 and TRBJ1-1; D is uncertain. The V end was cut by 0 bases, the J end by 1 base, with 7 bases between. The CDR3 spans 14 residues. Looked up from germline, CDR1 is SGHRS and CDR2 is YFSETQ. The CDR3 loop reads CASSLEGSNTEAFF. CDR3 in DNA: TGCGCCAGCAGCTTGGAAGGATCGAACACTGAAGCTTTCTTT.

This chain joins TRBV19 and TRBJ1-1; D ambiguous. This CDR3 has 16 residues. The V and J ends lost 6 bases and 1 base respectively, with 18 bases between them. Germline-derived CDR1 and CDR2 are LNHDA and SQIVND (reference sequence). CDR3 loop: CASRGPFLPQNTEAFF. The CDR3, as DNA: TGTGCCAGTAGGGGCCCGTTCCTGCCCCAGAACACTGAAGCTTTCTTT.